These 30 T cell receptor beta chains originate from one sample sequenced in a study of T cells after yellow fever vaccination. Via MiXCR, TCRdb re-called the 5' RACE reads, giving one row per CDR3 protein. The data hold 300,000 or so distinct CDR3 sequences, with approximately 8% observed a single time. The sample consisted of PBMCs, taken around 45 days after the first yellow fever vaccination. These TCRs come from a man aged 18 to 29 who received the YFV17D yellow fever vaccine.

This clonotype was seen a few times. DNA of the CDR3: TGTGCCAGCAGCTTAGCCGGACTGAGGTTCGATGAGCAGTTCTTC. It translates to CASSLAGLRFDEQFF. The genes are TRBV7-2 and TRBJ2-1, with D possibly TRBD2 on 5 matching bases. This CDR3 is 15 amino acids long. V gave up 0 bases and J gave up 8 bases, with 14 bases separating them. The germline CDR1 and CDR2 sequences are SGHTA and FQGNSA.

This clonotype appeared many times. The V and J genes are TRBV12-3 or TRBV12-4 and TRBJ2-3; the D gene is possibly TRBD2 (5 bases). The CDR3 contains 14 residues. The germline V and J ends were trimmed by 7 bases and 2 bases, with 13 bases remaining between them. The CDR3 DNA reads TGTGCCAGCACCAACCGGGAAACCACAGATACGCAGTATTTT. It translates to CASTNRETTDTQYF.

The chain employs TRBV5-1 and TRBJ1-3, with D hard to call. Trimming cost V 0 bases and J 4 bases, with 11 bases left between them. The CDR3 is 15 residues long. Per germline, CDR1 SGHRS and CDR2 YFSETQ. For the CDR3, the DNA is TGCGCCAGCAGCTTGGCTCTCACCGTGGGAAACACCATATATTTT. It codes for CASSLALTVGNTIYF. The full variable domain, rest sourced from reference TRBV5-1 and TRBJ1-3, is KAGVTQTPRYLIKTRGQQVTLSCSPISGHRSVSWYQQTPGQGLQFLFEYFSETQRNKGNFPGRFSGRQFSNSRSEMNVSTLELGDSALYLCASSLALTVGNTIYFGEGSWLTVV.

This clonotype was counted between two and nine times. The CDR3 protein is CASSQRSYEQYF. DNA of the CDR3: TGTGCCAGCAGCCAGAGGTCCTACGAGCAGTACTTC. The chain couples TRBV7-2 to TRBJ2-7; D not resolved. The CDR3 runs 12 residues. Trimming removed 5 bases at V and 1 base at J, with 6 bases between. Per germline, CDR1 SGHTA and CDR2 FQGNSA.

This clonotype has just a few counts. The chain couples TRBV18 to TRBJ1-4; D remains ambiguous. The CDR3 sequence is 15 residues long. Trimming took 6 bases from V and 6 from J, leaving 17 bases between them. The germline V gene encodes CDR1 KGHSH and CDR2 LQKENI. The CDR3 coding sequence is TGTGCCAGCTCCCCAACTCATTACCCGGATGAAAAACTGTTTTTT. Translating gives CASSPTHYPDEKLFF.

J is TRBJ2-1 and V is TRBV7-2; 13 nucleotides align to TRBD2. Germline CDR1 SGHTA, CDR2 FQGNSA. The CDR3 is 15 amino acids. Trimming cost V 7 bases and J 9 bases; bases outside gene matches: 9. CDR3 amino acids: CASIPRLAGGGEQFF. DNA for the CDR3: TGTGCCAGCATACCCCGACTAGCGGGGGGTGGTGAGCAGTTCTTC.

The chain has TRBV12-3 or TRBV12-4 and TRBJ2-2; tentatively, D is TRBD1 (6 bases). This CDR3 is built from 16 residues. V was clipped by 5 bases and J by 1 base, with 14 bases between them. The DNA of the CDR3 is TGTGCCAGCAGTCGTGCCGGGACAAAGAACACCGGGGAGCTGTTTTTT. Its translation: CASSRAGTKNTGELFF.

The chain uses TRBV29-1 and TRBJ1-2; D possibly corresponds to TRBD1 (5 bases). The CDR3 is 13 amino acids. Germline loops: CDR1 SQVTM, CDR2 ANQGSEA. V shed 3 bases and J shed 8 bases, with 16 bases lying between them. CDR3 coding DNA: TGCAGCGTTGACGGGGCAGGGCGTGGGGGCTACACCTTC. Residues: CSVDGAGRGGYTF.

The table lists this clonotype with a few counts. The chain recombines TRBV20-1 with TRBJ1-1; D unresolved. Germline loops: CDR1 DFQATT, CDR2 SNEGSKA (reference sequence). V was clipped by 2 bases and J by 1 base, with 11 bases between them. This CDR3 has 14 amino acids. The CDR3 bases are TGCAGTGCTAGACCATCTAACAGGAACACTGAAGCTTTCTTT. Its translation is CSARPSNRNTEAFF.

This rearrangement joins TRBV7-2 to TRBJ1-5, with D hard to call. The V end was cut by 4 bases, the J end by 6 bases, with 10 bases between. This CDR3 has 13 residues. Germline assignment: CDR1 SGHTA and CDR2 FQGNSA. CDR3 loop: CASSSRTGQPQHF. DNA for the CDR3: TGTGCCAGCAGCTCCCGGACGGGTCAGCCCCAGCATTTT.

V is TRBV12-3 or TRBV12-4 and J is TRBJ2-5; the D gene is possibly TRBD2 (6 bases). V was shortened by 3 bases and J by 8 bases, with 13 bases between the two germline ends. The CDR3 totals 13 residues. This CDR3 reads CASSFTAGGTQYF. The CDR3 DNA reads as TGTGCCAGCAGTTTTACCGCCGGGGGAACCCAGTACTTC.

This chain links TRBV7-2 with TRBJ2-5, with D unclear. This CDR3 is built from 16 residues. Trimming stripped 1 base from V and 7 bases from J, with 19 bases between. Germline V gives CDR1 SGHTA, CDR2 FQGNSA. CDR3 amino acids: CASSLVAAGGFVTQYF. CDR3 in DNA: TGTGCCAGCAGCTTAGTGGCGGCTGGCGGTTTCGTGACCCAGTACTTC.

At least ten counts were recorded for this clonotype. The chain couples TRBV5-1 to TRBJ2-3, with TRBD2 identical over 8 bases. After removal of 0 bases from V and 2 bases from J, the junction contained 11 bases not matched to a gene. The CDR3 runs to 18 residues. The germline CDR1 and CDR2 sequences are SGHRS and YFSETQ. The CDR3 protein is CASSLVGVFGGDTDTQYF. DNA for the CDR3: TGCGCCAGCAGCTTGGTCGGGGTCTTCGGGGGGGACACAGATACGCAGTATTTT.

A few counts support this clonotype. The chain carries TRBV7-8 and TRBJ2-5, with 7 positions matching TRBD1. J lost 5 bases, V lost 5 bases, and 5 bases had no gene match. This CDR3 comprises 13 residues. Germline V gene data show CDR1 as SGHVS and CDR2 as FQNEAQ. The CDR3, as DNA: TGTGCCAGCAGCCCTGACAGGGTTGAGACCCAGTACTTC. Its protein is CASSPDRVETQYF.

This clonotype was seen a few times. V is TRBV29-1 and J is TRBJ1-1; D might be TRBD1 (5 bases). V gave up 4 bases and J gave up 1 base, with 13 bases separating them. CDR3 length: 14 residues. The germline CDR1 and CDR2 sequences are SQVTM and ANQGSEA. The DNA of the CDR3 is TGCAGCGTTGGGGCGTCGGGGCAGAACACTGAAGCTTTCTTT. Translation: CSVGASGQNTEAFF.

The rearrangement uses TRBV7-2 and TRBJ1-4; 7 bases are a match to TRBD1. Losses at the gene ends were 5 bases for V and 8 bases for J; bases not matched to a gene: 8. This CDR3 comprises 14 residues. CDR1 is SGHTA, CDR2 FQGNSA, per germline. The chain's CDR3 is CASSQRQGQEKLFF. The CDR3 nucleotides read TGTGCCAGCAGCCAGAGACAGGGCCAGGAAAAACTGTTTTTT.

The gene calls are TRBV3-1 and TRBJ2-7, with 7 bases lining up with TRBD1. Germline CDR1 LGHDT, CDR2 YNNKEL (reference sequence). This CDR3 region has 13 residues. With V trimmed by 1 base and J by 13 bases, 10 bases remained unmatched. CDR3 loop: CASSQGSGQALYF. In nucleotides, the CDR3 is TGTGCCAGCAGCCAAGGTTCCGGACAGGCGCTATACTTC.

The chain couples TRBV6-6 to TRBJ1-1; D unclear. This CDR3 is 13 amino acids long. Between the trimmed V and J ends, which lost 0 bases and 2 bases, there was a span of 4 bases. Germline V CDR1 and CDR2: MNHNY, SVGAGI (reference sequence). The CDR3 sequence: CASSYSHNTEAFF. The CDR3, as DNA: TGTGCCAGCAGTTACTCGCATAACACTGAAGCTTTCTTT.

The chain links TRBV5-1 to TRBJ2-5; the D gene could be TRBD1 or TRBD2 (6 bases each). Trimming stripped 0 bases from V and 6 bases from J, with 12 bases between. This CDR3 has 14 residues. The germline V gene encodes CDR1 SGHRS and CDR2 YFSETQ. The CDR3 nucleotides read TGCGCCAGCAGCTTGGAGGGGGGTGGCAAGACCCAGTACTTC. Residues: CASSLEGGGKTQYF.

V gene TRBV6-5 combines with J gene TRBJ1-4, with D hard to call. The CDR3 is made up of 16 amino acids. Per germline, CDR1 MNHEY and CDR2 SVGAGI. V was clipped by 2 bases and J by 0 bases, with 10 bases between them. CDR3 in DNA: TGTGCCAGCAGTTACGGGCACTTTGCAACTAATGAAAAACTGTTTTTT. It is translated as CASSYGHFATNEKLFF.

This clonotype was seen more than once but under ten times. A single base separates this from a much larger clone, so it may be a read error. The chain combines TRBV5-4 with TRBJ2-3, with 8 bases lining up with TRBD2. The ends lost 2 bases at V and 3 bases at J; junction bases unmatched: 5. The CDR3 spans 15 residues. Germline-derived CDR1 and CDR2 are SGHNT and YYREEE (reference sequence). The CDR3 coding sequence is TGTGCCAGCAGCTTCGGGGGGGCCGGAACAGATACGCAGTATTTT. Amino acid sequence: CASSFGGAGTDTQYF.

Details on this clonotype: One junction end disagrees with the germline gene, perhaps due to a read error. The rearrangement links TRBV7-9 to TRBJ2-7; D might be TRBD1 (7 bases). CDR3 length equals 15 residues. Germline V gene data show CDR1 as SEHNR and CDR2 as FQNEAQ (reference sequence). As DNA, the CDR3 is TGTGCTAGCAGCTTAGCAGGGGGAGGCTCCTACGAGCAGTACTTC. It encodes CASSLAGGGSYEQYF. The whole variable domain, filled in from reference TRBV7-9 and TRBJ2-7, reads DTGVSQNPRHKITKRGQNVTFRCDPISEHNRLYWYRQTLGQGPEFLTYFQNEAQLEKSRLLSDRFSAERPKGSFSTLEIQRTEQGDSAMYLCASSLAGGGSYEQYFGPGTRLTVT.

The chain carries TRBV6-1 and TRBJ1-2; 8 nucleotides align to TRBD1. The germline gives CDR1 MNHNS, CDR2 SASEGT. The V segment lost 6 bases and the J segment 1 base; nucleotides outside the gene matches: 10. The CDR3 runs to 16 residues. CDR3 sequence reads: CASSAVDRGLNYGYTF. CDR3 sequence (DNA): TGTGCCAGCAGCGCAGTCGACAGGGGCCTTAACTATGGCTACACCTTC.

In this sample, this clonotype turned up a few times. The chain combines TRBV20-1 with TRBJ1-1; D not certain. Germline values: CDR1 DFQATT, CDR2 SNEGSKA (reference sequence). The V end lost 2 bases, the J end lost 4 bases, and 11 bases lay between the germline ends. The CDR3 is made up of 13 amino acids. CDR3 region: CSARKGAGTEAFF. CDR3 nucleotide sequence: TGCAGTGCTAGAAAGGGCGCGGGCACTGAAGCTTTCTTT.

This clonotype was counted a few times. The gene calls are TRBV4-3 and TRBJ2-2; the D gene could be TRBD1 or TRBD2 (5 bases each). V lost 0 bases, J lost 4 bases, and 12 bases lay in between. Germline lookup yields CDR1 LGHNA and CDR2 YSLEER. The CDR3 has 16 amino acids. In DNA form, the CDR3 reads TGCGCCAGCAGCCAAGATTTGCCAGGGACCACCGGGGAGCTGTTTTTT. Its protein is CASSQDLPGTTGELFF.

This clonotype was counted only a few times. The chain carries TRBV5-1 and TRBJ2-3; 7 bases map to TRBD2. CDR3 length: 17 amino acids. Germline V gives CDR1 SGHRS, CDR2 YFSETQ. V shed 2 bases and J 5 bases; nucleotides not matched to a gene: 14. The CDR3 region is CASSLPTGGGVGDTQYF. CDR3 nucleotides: TGCGCCAGCAGCTTACCGACTGGGGGGGGGGTTGGAGATACGCAGTATTTT.

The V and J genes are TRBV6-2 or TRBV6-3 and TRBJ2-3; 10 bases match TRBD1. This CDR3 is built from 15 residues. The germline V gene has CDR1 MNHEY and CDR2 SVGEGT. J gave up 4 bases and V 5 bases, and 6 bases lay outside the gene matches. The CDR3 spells CASSERQGASDTQYF. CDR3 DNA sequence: TGTGCCAGCAGTGAGCGACAGGGGGCCTCAGATACGCAGTATTTT.

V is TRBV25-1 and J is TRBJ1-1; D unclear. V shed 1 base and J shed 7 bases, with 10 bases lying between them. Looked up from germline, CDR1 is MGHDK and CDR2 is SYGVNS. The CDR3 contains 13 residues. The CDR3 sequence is CASSEWGVNEAFF. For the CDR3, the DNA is TGTGCCAGCAGTGAATGGGGAGTAAATGAAGCTTTCTTT.

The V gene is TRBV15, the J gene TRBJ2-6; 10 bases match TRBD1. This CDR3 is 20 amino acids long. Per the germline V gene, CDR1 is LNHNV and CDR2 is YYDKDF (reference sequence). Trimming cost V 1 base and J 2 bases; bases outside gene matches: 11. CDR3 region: CATSRVWGQGIGAGANVLTF. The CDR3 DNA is TGTGCCACCAGCAGAGTTTGGGGACAGGGGATAGGCGCTGGGGCCAACGTCCTGACTTTC.

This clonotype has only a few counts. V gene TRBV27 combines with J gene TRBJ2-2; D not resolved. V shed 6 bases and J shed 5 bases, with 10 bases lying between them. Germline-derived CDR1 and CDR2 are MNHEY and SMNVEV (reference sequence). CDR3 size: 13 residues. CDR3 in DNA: TGTGCCAGCAGCATCCATTCAACCGGGGAGCTGTTTTTT. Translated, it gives CASSIHSTGELFF.